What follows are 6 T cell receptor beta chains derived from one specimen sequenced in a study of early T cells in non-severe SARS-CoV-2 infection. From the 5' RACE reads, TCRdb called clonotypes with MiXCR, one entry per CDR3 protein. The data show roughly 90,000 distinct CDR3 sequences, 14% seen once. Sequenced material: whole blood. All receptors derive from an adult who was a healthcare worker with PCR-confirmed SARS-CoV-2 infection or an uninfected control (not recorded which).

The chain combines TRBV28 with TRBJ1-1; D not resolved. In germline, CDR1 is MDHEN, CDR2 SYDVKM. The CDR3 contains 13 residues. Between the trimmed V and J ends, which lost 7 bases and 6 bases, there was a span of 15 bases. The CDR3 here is CASTRSAFPEAFF. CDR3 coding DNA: TGTGCCAGCACGAGGTCCGCCTTTCCTGAAGCTTTCTTT.

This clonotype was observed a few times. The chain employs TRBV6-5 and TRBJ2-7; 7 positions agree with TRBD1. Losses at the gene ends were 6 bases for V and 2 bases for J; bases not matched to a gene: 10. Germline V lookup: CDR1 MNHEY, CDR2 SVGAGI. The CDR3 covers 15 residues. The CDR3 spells CASSRDRENTYEQYF. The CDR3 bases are TGTGCCAGCAGCCGAGACAGGGAGAATACCTACGAGCAGTACTTC.

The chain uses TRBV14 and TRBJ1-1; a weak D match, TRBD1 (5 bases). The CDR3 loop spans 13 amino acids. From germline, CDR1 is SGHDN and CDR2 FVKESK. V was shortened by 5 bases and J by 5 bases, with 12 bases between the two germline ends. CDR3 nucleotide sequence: TGTGCCAGCAGCTTAGGGGTATGGACTGAAGCTTTCTTT. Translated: CASSLGVWTEAFF. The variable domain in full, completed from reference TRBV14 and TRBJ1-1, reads EAGVTQFPSHSVIEKGQTVTLRCDPISGHDNLYWYRRVMGKEIKFLLHFVKESKQDESGMPNNRFLAERTGGTYSTLKVQPAELEDSGVYFCASSLGVWTEAFFGQGTRLTVV.

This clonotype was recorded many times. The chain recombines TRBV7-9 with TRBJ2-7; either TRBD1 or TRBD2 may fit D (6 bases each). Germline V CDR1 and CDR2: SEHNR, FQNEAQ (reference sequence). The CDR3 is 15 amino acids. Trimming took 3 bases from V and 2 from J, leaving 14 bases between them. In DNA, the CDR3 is TGTGCCAGCAGCTTCGGGGGCCGGCAGACCTACGAGCAGTACTTC. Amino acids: CASSFGGRQTYEQYF.

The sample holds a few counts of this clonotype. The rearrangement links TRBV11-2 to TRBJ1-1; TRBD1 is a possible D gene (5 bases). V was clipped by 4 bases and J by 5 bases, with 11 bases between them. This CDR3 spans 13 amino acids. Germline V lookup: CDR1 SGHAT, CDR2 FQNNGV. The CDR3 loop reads CASSSPRGTEAFF. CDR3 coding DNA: TGTGCCAGCAGCTCTCCCCGGGGGACTGAAGCTTTCTTT. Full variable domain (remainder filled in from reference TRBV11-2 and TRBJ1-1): EAGVAQSPRYKIIEKRQSVAFWCNPISGHATLYWYQQILGQGPKLLIQFQNNGVVDDSQLPKDRFSAERLKGVDSTLKIQPAKLEDSAVYLCASSSPRGTEAFFGQGTRLTVV.

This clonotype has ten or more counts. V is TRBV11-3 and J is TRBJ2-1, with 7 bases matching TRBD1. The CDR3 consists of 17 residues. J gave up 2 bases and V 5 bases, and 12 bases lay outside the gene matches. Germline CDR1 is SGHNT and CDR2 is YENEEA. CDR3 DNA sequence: TGTGCCAGCAGCCCGACCCGGAACAGGGGAGCCTACAATGAGCAGTTCTTC. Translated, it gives CASSPTRNRGAYNEQFF.